Below are 30 T cell receptor beta chains sequenced from a single sample in a study of cytomegalovirus exposure and HLA in healthy donors. PCR was performed using 60 Vbeta and 13 Jbeta primers. TCRdb's table, derived via immunoSEQ multiplex PCR, lists solely in-frame clones and lacks some. The table has about 200,000 clones, about four fifths seen once; the top ten hold about 1.1%. Sequences were obtained from PBMCs. The receptors were gathered from a woman aged 40-49 years in good health and CMV-seronegative.

V is TRBV2 and J is TRBJ2-7; 15 positions match TRBD2. Germline lookup yields CDR1 SNHLY and CDR2 FYNNEI. After removal of 10 bases from V and 4 bases from J, the junction contained 5 bases not matched to a gene. This CDR3 has 14 residues. CDR3 bases: TGTGCCACCGGACTAGCGGGAGGGCCTTACGAGCAGTACTTC. Residues: CATGLAGGPYEQYF.

The rearrangement uses TRBV1 and TRBJ2-2; the table names TRBD1, a call not compared with the DNA. TRBV1 is a listed pseudogene. The CDR3 is 20 residues long. The CDR3 bases are TGCACCAGCAGCCAATCTACCACGACAGGACAGACTACGAACACCGGGGAGCTGTTTTTT. Amino acid sequence: CTSSQSTTTGQTTNTGELFF.

This chain uses TRBV5-1 with TRBJ1-1; D unclear. V was clipped by 4 bases and J by 2 bases, with 21 bases between them. This CDR3 has 17 residues. CDR1 and CDR2 (germline): SGHRS, YFSETQ. CDR3 nucleotides: TGCGCCAGCAGCCGGAGGCCAAACAGCGACACAAACACTGAAGCTTTCTTT. It specifies CASSRRPNSDTNTEAFF. The variable domain in full, completed from reference TRBV5-1 and TRBJ1-1, reads KAGVTQTPRYLIKTRGQQVTLSCSPISGHRSVSWYQQTPGQGLQFLFEYFSETQRNKGNFPGRFSGRQFSNSRSEMNVSTLELGDSALYLCASSRRPNSDTNTEAFFGQGTRLTVV.

This chain uses TRBV4-3 with TRBJ2-2, with a weak D call TRBD2 (6 bases). The ends were cut back, 2 bases at V and 6 bases at J, with 13 bases in the middle. CDR1 and CDR2 from the germline V gene are LGHNA and YSLEER. The CDR3 consists of 15 residues. In DNA, the CDR3 is TGCGCCAGCAGCCAAAGTCTTAGCGGAGCCGGGGAGCTGTTTTTT. Its protein is CASSQSLSGAGELFF.

In its sample, this clone was seen once. The gene calls are TRBV6-1 and TRBJ1-2; TRBD1 aligns across 7 bases. J lost 3 bases, V lost 1 base, and 5 bases had no gene match. Germline lookup yields CDR1 MNHNS and CDR2 SASEGT. The CDR3 has 15 residues. The CDR3 nucleotides read TGTGCCAGCAGTGAAGTATGGGACAGCCACTATGGCTACACCTTC. Translated: CASSEVWDSHYGYTF.

This clone has just a few counts. The same CDR3 also results from other DNA sequences found in this sample. This chain uses TRBV11-3 with TRBJ1-1, with a tentative D call TRBD1 (5 bases). The CDR3 spans 14 residues. V lost 1 base and J 1 base, leaving 7 bases between the germline ends. Germline V lookup: CDR1 SGHNT, CDR2 YENEEA. This CDR3 is CASSLGRGNTEAFF. CDR3 DNA sequence: TGTGCCAGCAGCTTAGGGAGGGGGAACACTGAAGCTTTCTTT. Variable domain in full (rest from reference TRBV11-3 and TRBJ1-1): EAGVVQSPRYKIIEKKQPVAFWCNPISGHNTLYWYLQNLGQGPELLIRYENEEAVDDSQLPKDRFSAERLKGVDSTLKIQPAELGDSAVYLCASSLGRGNTEAFFGQGTRLTVV.

V gene TRBV7-2 combines with J gene TRBJ1-1, with D possibly matching TRBD1 (5 bases). This CDR3 is built from 12 residues. CDR1 and CDR2 (germline): SGHTA, FQGNSA. Trimming cost V 5 bases and J 2 bases, with 6 bases left between them. CDR3 amino acids: CASSDSNTEAFF. CDR3 in DNA: TGTGCCAGCAGCGACAGTAACACTGAAGCTTTCTTT.

V and J are TRBV7-3 and TRBJ2-3; 8 bases map to TRBD2. The CDR3 runs to 17 residues. CDR1 and CDR2 (germline): SGHTA, FQGTGA. The V gene end was trimmed by 4 bases and the J gene end by 0 bases; junction bases not matched to a gene: 9. In nucleotides, the CDR3 is TGTGCCAGCAGCTCCCTCCCCGCTAGCGGGAGCACAGATACGCAGTATTTT. This encodes CASSSLPASGSTDTQYF. The variable domain in full, completed from reference TRBV7-3 and TRBJ2-3, reads GAGVSQTPSNKVTEKGKYVELRCDPISGHTALYWYRQSLGQGPEFLIYFQGTGAADDSGLPNDRFFAVRPEGSVSTLKIQRTERGDSAVYLCASSSLPASGSTDTQYFGPGTRLTVL.

The chain joins TRBV5-1 to TRBJ2-4, with D possibly matching TRBD1 (5 bases). The V gene's germline CDR1 is SGHRS and CDR2 YFSETQ. This CDR3 is 14 amino acids long. V shed 4 bases and J shed 2 bases, with 10 bases lying between them. This CDR3 is CASSPDISKNIQYF. The CDR3 coding sequence is TGCGCCAGCAGCCCGGACATCTCCAAAAACATTCAGTACTTC.

CDR3 protein: CASSQGAGNTIYF. The CDR3 DNA reads TGTGCCAGTAGCCAGGGGGCTGGAAACACCATATATTTT. The rearrangement joins TRBV19 to TRBJ1-3, with TRBD1 matching over 7 bases. CDR3 size: 13 residues. The germline V gene has CDR1 LNHDA and CDR2 SQIVND (reference sequence). The V segment lost 6 bases and the J segment 2 bases; nucleotides outside the gene matches: 1.

The CDR3, as DNA: TGCAGTGCTAGGCGGACAAATGGCTACACCTTC. Encoded protein: CSARRTNGYTF. The chain carries TRBV20-1 and TRBJ1-2; weak D call: TRBD1 (5 bases). The germline V gene has CDR1 DFQATT and CDR2 SNEGSKA (reference sequence). V lost 3 bases and J 6 bases, leaving 8 bases between the germline ends. This CDR3 comprises 11 residues.

About this clone: An end of the junction differs from the germline gene, which may be a read error. CDR3 protein: CSAPLRSGSVF. The CDR3 DNA reads as TGCAGTGCTCCCCTCAGGAGCGGGAGTGTTTTT. This sequence joins TRBV20-1 and TRBJ2-3, with 8 bases aligning to TRBD2. Germline CDR1 reads DFQATT; CDR2 reads SNEGSKA (reference sequence). CDR3 length equals 11 residues.

The chain has TRBV5-1 and TRBJ2-2; 9 nucleotides match TRBD2. Germline V gives CDR1 SGHRS, CDR2 YFSETQ. The V and J ends lost 1 base and 2 bases, in that order; junction bases with no gene match: 6. The CDR3 length is 17 residues. The CDR3 is CASSLRSGRTNTGELFF. The CDR3 DNA sequence: TGCGCCAGCAGCTTGAGGAGCGGGAGGACCAACACCGGGGAGCTGTTTTTT.

The chain has TRBV2 and TRBJ1-4, with D possibly TRBD1 on 6 matching bases. Germline CDR1 reads SNHLY; CDR2 reads FYNNEI. V lost 5 bases and J 5 bases, leaving 12 bases between the germline ends. There are 14 residues in the CDR3. The CDR3: CASSQQGLNEKLFF. DNA for the CDR3: TGTGCCAGCAGTCAACAGGGACTAAATGAAAAACTGTTTTTT.

J is TRBJ2-3 and V is TRBV5-1; TRBD2 agrees at 7 bases. Trimming cost V 4 bases and J 5 bases; bases outside gene matches: 4. This CDR3 is 13 amino acids long. Germline CDR1 SGHRS, CDR2 YFSETQ. Here the CDR3 DNA reads TGCGCCAGCAGCGAAGCGGGAATAGATACGCAGTATTTT. It translates to CASSEAGIDTQYF.

This clone was observed a single time. V usage is TRBV2 and J usage is TRBJ2-7, with 7 bases aligning to TRBD2. The V segment lost 8 bases and the J segment 0 bases; nucleotides outside the gene matches: 4. Germline V CDR1 and CDR2: SNHLY, FYNNEI. The length of the CDR3 is 13 residues. CDR3 amino acids: CASGGESSYEQYF. The CDR3 DNA sequence: TGTGCCAGCGGGGGGGAAAGCTCCTACGAGCAGTACTTC.

The chain has TRBV29-1 and TRBJ1-1, with D unclear. The V end was cut by 4 bases, the J end by 6 bases, with 12 bases between. Germline CDR1 reads SQVTM; CDR2 reads ANQGSEA. This CDR3 is built from 12 residues. CDR3 amino acids: CSVVAGDPEAFF. The CDR3 DNA sequence: TGCAGCGTTGTCGCCGGGGATCCTGAAGCTTTCTTT.

This chain connects TRBV19 to TRBJ2-5; possible D gene TRBD2, 6 bases. The CDR3 consists of 15 residues. Germline values: CDR1 LNHDA, CDR2 SQIVND (reference sequence). Trimming took 6 bases from V and 4 from J, leaving 18 bases between them. Written as DNA, the CDR3 is TGTGCCAGTAGCTTCTCGCTCCGGGGAGGAGAGACCCAGTACTTC. It encodes CASSFSLRGGETQYF.

The J gene is TRBJ2-5, the V gene TRBV9; unclear D gene. The CDR3 runs 14 residues. Germline values: CDR1 SGDLS, CDR2 YYNGEE. V lost 0 bases, J lost 5 bases, and 11 bases lay in between. CDR3 protein: CASSVGPTRETQYF. The CDR3 coding sequence is TGTGCCAGCAGCGTAGGCCCCACGCGTGAGACCCAGTACTTC.

V gene TRBV7-3 combines with J gene TRBJ2-2; D might be TRBD2 (6 bases). This CDR3 has 14 residues. V was trimmed by 6 bases and J by 2 bases, leaving 10 bases between them. Looked up from germline, CDR1 is SGHTA and CDR2 is FQGTGA. This chain's CDR3 is CASRSGTNTGELFF. The CDR3 nucleotides are TGTGCCAGCAGGTCCGGGACTAACACCGGGGAGCTGTTTTTT.

The chain uses TRBV6-1 and TRBJ2-7; a weak D match, TRBD2 (7 bases). This CDR3 contains 15 residues. The ends were cut back, 10 bases at V and 5 bases at J, with 24 bases in the middle. Germline V CDR1 and CDR2: MNHNS, SASEGT. CDR3 in amino acids: CATRGGEGIPHEQYF. CDR3 nucleotides: TGTGCCACAAGAGGGGGGGAGGGCATCCCCCACGAGCAGTACTTC.

CDR3 residues: CASSFGRQETQYF. The CDR3 DNA follows: TGTGCCAGCAGCTTTGGGCGTCAAGAGACCCAGTACTTC. The rearrangement links TRBV5-5 to TRBJ2-5; D is unresolved. Germline-derived CDR1 and CDR2 are SGHKS and YYEKEE (reference sequence). The CDR3 is 13 residues long. V was clipped by 2 bases and J by 2 bases, with 7 bases between them.

The V call is TRBV5-1, the J call TRBJ2-5, with TRBD2 as a possible D gene (5 bases). The germline CDR1 and CDR2 sequences are SGHRS and YFSETQ. Between the trimmed V and J ends, which lost 2 bases and 2 bases, there was a span of 10 bases. The CDR3 totals 14 residues. The CDR3 region is CASSFTRQQETQYF. As DNA, the CDR3 is TGCGCCAGCAGCTTTACTAGGCAGCAAGAGACCCAGTACTTC.

The V and J genes are TRBV28 and TRBJ2-1; D uncertain. The germline CDR1 and CDR2 sequences are MDHEN and SYDVKM. This CDR3 has 14 residues. Between the trimmed V and J ends, which lost 5 bases and 6 bases, there was a span of 14 bases. CDR3 sequence: CASSPRLGPNEQFF. As DNA, the CDR3 is TGTGCCAGCAGTCCCCGGTTGGGCCCCAATGAGCAGTTCTTC. Full variable domain (remainder filled in from reference TRBV28 and TRBJ2-1): DVKVTQSSRYLVKRTGEKVFLECVQDMDHENMFWYRQDPGLGLRLIYFSYDVKMKEKGDIPEGYSVSREKKERFSLILESASTNQTSMYLCASSPRLGPNEQFFGPGTRLTVL.

The J gene is TRBJ2-3, the V gene TRBV4-2, with 7 bases aligning to TRBD2. Germline loops: CDR1 LGHNA, CDR2 YNFKEQ. V gave up 7 bases and J gave up 0 bases; unmatched junction bases: 13. The CDR3 runs 17 residues. The CDR3 DNA reads TGTGCCAGCACCTACGCGGGAGTGGGGGGTAGCACAGATACGCAGTATTTT. This codes for CASTYAGVGGSTDTQYF.

The chain recombines TRBV18 with TRBJ2-3, with a weak D call TRBD1 (6 bases). The CDR3 has 15 amino acids. Germline CDR1 is KGHSH and CDR2 is LQKENI. The V and J ends lost 6 bases and 0 bases respectively, with 13 bases between them. The CDR3 DNA reads as TGTGCCAGCTCGTGGACAGCCAAAAGCACAGATACGCAGTATTTT. It codes for CASSWTAKSTDTQYF. The full variable domain, its missing parts supplied by reference TRBV18 and TRBJ2-3, is NAGVMQNPRHLVRRRGQEARLRCSPMKGHSHVYWYRQLPEEGLKFMVYLQKENIIDESGMPKERFSAEFPKEGPSILRIQQVVRGDSAAYFCASSWTAKSTDTQYFGPGTRLTVL.

V is TRBV11-3 and J is TRBJ1-1; D possibly corresponds to TRBD1 (5 bases). The germline gives CDR1 SGHNT, CDR2 YENEEA. With 5 bases removed from V and 6 bases from J, the gap between germline ends came to 16 bases. The length of the CDR3 is 14 residues. As DNA, the CDR3 is TGTGCCAGCAGCCCAGGGTTAGTCCGACCTGAAGCTTTCTTT. Protein sequence: CASSPGLVRPEAFF.

V and J are TRBV4-3 and TRBJ2-1; no clear D gene. Germline V lookup: CDR1 LGHNA, CDR2 YSLEER. This CDR3 is built from 15 residues. V lost 5 bases and J lost 0, with 11 bases in between. The CDR3 sequence: CASSISMSSYNEQFF. For the CDR3, the DNA is TGCGCCAGCAGCATTAGTATGAGCTCCTACAATGAGCAGTTCTTC.

The genes are TRBV5-6 and TRBJ1-2; weak D call: TRBD1 (5 bases). V was clipped by 1 base and J by 7 bases, with 20 bases between them. The V gene's germline CDR1 is SGHDT and CDR2 YYEEEE. The CDR3 consists of 16 residues. The DNA of the CDR3 is TGTGCCAGCAGCTTGTTTATACGCGGGGGGTCCCCTGGCTACACCTTC. The encoded protein is CASSLFIRGGSPGYTF.

The J gene is TRBJ2-3, the V gene TRBV7-2, with TRBD1 as a possible D gene (5 bases). The CDR3 sequence is 15 residues long. V lost 1 base, J lost 2 bases, and 10 bases lay in between. The germline V gene encodes CDR1 SGHTA and CDR2 FQGNSA. DNA of the CDR3: TGTGCCAGCAGCTTAGTAGGGGCCGACACAGATACGCAGTATTTT. Amino acid sequence: CASSLVGADTDTQYF.